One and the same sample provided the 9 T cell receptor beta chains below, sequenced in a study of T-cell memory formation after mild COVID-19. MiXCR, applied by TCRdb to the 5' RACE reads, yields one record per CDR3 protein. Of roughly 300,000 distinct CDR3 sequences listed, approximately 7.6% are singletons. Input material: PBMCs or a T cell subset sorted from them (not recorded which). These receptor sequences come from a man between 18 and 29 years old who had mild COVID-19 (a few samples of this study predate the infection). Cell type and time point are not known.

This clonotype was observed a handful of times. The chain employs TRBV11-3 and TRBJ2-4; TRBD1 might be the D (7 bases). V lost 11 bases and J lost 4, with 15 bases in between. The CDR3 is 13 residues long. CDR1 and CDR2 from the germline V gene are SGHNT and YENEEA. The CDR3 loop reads CAGRGTEKNIQYF. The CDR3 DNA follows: TGTGCCGGCCGGGGGACAGAAAAAAACATTCAGTACTTC.

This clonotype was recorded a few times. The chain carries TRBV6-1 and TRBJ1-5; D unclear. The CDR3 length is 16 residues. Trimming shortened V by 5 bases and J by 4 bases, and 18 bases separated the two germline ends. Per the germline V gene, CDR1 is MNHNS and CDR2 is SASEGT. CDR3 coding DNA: TGTGCCAGCAGTTTAGGACGGGATAGCATGAATCAGCCCCAGCATTTT. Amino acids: CASSLGRDSMNQPQHF.

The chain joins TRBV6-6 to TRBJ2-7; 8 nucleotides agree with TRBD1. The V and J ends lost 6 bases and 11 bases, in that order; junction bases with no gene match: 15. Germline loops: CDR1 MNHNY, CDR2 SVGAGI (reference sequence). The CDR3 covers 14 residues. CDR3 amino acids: CASSNDRGELWEYV. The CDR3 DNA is TGTGCCAGCAGCAACGACAGGGGAGAGCTTTGGGAGTACGTC.

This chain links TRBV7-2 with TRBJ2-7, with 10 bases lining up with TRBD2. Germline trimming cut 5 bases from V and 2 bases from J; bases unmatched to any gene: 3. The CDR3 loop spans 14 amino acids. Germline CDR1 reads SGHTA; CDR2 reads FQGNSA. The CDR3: CASSRTSGPYEQYF. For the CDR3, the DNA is TGTGCCAGCAGCCGGACTAGCGGTCCCTACGAGCAGTACTTC.

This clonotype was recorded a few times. The CDR3 sequence: CASRGGTREQFF. The CDR3 DNA reads TGTGCCAGCAGGGGTGGCACGCGCGAGCAGTTCTTC. This sequence joins TRBV7-2 and TRBJ2-1, with D uncertain. V was clipped by 6 bases and J by 10 bases, with 13 bases between them. CDR3 length: 12 amino acids. Germline-derived CDR1 and CDR2 are SGHTA and FQGNSA.

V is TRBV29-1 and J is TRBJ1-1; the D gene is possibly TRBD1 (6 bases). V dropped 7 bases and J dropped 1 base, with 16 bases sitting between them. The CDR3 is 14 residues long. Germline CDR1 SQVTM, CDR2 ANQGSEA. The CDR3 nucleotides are TGCAGCGCCCGGGGGCTAGGGTCGAACACTGAAGCTTTCTTT. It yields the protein CSARGLGSNTEAFF.

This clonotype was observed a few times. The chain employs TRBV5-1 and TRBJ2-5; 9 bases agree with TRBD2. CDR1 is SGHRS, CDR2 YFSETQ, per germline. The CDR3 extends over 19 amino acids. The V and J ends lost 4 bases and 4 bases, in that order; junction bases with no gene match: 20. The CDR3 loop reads CASSRGLAGGPLSPETQYF. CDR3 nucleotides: TGCGCCAGCAGCCGGGGCCTGGCGGGGGGGCCACTATCTCCAGAGACCCAGTACTTC.

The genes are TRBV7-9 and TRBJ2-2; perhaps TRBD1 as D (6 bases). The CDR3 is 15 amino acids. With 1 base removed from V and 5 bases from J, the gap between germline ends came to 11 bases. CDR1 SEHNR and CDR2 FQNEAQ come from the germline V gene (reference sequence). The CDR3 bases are TGTGCCAGCAGCTTAGAGGGGGTTCGGACCGGGGAGCTGTTTTTT. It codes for CASSLEGVRTGELFF.

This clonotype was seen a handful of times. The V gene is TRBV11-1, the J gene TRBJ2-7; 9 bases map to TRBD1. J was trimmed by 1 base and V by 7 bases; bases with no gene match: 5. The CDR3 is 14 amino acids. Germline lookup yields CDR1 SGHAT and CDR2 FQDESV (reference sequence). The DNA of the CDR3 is TGTGCCAGCACCCATGACAGGGGGTCCTACGAGCAGTACTTC. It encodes CASTHDRGSYEQYF.